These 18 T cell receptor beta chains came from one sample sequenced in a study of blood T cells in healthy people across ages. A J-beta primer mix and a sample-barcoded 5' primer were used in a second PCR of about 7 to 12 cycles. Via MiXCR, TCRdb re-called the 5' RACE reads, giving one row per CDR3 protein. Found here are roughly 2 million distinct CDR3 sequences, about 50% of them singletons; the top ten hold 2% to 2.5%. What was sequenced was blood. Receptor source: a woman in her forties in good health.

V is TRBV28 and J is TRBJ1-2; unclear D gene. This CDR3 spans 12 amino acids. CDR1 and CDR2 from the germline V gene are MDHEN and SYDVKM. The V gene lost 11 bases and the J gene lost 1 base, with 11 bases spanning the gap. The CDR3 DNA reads TGTGCCGGTGGACGGCTTAACTATGGCTACACCTTC. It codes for CAGGRLNYGYTF.

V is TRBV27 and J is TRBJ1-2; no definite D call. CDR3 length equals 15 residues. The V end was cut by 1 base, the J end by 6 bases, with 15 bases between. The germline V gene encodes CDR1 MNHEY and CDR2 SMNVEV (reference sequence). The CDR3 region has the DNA TGTGCCAGCAGTTTATTACGTACAGCAGTGGATGGCTACACCTTC. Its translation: CASSLLRTAVDGYTF.

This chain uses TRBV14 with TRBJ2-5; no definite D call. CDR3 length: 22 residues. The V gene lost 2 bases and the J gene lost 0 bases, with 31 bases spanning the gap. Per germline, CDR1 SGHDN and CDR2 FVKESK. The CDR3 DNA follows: TGTGCCAGCAGCCAAAATCCCTTCCAGTTGATAGAACGGGTTGGGTACCAAGAGACCCAGTACTTC. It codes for CASSQNPFQLIERVGYQETQYF.

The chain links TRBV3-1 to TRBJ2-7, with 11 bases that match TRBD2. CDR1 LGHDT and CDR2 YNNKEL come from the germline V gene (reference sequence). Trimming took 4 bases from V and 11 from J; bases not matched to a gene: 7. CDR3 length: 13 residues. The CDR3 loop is CASSPAPGLAEYF. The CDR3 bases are TGTGCCAGCAGCCCAGCTCCGGGACTAGCGGAGTACTTC.

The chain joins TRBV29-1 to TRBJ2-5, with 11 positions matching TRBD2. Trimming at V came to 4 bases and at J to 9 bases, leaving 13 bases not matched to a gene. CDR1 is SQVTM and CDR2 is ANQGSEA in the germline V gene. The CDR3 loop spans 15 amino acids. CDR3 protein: CSVGPSGGNSGAQYF. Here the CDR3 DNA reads TGCAGCGTTGGGCCTAGCGGGGGGAATTCGGGGGCCCAGTACTTC.

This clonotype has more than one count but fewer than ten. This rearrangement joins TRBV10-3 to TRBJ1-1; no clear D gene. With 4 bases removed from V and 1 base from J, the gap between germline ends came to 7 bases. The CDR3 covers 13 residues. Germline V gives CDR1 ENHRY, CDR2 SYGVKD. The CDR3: CAISVKTNTEAFF. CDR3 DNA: TGTGCCATCAGTGTGAAGACGAACACTGAAGCTTTCTTT.

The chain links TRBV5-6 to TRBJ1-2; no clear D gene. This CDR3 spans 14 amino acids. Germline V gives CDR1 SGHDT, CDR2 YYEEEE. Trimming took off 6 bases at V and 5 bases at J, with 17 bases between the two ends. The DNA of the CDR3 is TGTGCCAGCACCCTAACCGGGCAAGTTTATGGCTACACCTTC. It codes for CASTLTGQVYGYTF. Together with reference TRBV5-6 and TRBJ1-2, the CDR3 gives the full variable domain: DAGVTQSPTHLIKTRGQQVTLRCSPKSGHDTVSWYQQALGQGPQFIFQYYEEEERQRGNFPDRFSGHQFPNYSSELNVNALLLGDSALYLCASTLTGQVYGYTFGSGTRLTVV.

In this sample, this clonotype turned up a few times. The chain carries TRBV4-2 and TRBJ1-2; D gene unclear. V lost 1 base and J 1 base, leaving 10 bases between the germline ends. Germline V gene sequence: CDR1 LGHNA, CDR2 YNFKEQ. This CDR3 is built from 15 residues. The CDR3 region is CASSQVTLDNYGYTF. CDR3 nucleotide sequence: TGTGCCAGCAGCCAAGTGACACTGGATAACTATGGCTACACCTTC.

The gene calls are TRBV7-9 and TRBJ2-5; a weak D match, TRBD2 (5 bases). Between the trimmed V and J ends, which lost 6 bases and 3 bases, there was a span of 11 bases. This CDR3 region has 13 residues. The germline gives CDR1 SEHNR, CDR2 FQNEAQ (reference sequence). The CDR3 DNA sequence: TGTGCCAGCAGTTACCCCGGGAAAGAGACCCAGTACTTC. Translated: CASSYPGKETQYF. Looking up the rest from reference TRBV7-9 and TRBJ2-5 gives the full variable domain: DTGVSQNPRHKITKRGQNVTFRCDPISEHNRLYWYRQTLGQGPEFLTYFQNEAQLEKSRLLSDRFSAERPKGSFSTLEIQRTEQGDSAMYLCASSYPGKETQYFGPGTRLLVL.

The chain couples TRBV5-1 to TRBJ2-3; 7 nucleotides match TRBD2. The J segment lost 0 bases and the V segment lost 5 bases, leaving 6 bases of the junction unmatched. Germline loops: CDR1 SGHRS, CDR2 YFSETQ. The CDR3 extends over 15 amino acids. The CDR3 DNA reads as TGCGCCAGCAGGCCCCGGGAGGCTAGCACAGATACGCAGTATTTT. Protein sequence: CASRPREASTDTQYF.

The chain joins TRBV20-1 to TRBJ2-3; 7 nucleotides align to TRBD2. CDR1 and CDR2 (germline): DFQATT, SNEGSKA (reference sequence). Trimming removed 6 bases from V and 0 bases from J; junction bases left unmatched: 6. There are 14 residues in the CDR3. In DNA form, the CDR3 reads TGCAGTGCCGCGACTAGCCAAAGCACAGATACGCAGTATTTT. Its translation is CSAATSQSTDTQYF.

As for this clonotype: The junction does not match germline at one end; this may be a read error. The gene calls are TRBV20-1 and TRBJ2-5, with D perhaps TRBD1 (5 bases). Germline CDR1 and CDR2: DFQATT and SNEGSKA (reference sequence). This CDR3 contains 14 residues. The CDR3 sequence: CSAGDSNRQETQYF. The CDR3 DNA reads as TGCAGTGCTGGAGATTCGAACAGGCAAGAGACCCAGTACTTC.

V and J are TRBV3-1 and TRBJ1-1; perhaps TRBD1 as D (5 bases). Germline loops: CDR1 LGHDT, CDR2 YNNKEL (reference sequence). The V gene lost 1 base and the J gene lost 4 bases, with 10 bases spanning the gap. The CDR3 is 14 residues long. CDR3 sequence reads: CASSQVRGSTEAFF. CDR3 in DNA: TGTGCCAGCAGCCAAGTTCGGGGGAGCACTGAAGCTTTCTTT. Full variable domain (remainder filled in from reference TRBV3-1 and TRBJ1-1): DTAVSQTPKYLVTQMGNDKSIKCEQNLGHDTMYWYKQDSKKFLKIMFSYNNKELIINETVPNRFSPKSPDKAHLNLHINSLELGDSAVYFCASSQVRGSTEAFFGQGTRLTVV.

CDR3 amino acids: CASSFSSFQETQYF. CDR3 DNA: TGTGCCAGCAGCTTCTCTAGTTTTCAAGAGACCCAGTACTTC. The V call is TRBV7-9, the J call TRBJ2-5; D ambiguous. Germline CDR1 and CDR2: SEHNR and FQNEAQ (reference sequence). This CDR3 region has 14 residues. V shed 3 bases and J shed 2 bases, with 10 bases lying between them.

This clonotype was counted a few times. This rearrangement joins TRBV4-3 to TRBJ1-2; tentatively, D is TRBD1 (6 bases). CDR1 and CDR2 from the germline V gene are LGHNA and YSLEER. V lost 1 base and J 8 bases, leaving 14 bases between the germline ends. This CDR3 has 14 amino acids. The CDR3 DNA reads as TGCGCCAGCAGCCAAGGACCGGACAGTGCCGGCTACACCTTC. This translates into CASSQGPDSAGYTF.

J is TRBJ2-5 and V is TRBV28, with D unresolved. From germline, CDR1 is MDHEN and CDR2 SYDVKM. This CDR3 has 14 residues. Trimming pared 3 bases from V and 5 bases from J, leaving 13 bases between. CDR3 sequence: CASSFPSGQETQYF. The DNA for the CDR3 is TGTGCCAGCAGTTTCCCATCCGGTCAGGAGACCCAGTACTTC.

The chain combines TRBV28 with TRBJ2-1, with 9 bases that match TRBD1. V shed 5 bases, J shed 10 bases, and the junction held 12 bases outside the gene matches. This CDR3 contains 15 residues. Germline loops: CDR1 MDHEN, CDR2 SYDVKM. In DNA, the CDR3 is TGTGCCAGCAGTCCGGACAGGGGTCCCTTCGGGGAGCAGTTCTTC. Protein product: CASSPDRGPFGEQFF.

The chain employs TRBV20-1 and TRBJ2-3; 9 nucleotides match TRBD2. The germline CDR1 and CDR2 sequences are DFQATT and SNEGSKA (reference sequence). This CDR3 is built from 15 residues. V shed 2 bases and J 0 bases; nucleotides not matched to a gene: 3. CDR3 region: CSARRAGGSTDTQYF. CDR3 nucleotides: TGCAGTGCTAGAAGGGCGGGGGGGAGCACAGATACGCAGTATTTT.